What follows are 25 T cell receptor beta chains derived from one specimen sequenced in a study of blood T cell repertoires in COVID-19. Here immunoSEQ multiplex PCR was the method, and the copy in TCRdb shows in-frame clones only, minus some. This table holds a few hundred thousand clones, 85% to 90% found once. Sequenced sample: peripheral blood. These receptors all come from a woman aged 25 to 39 with COVID-19, enrolled during active disease.

This chain uses TRBV24-1 with TRBJ2-5, with D possibly TRBD1 on 5 matching bases. CDR3 length: 15 residues. In germline, CDR1 is KGHDR, CDR2 SFDVKD. V was clipped by 2 bases and J by 5 bases, with 14 bases between them. Here the CDR3 DNA reads TGTGCCACCAGTGATTGGGTTAGGGGCCGGGAGACCCAGTACTTC. Protein: CATSDWVRGRETQYF.

J is TRBJ1-1 and V is TRBV29-1; D is unresolved. CDR3 length equals 11 residues. Germline assignment: CDR1 SQVTM and CDR2 ANQGSEA. V shed 5 bases and J shed 5 bases, with 9 bases lying between them. The DNA for the CDR3 is TGCAGCGTTTTGCCGCGGACTGAAGCTTTCTTT. Encoded protein: CSVLPRTEAFF.

This clone was seen more than once but under ten times. The chain uses TRBV5-4 and TRBJ1-2, with 8 bases that match TRBD1. Germline V CDR1 and CDR2: SGHNT, YYREEE (reference sequence). This CDR3 region has 11 residues. With 9 bases clipped from V and 7 bases from J, the junction kept 5 bases outside the gene matches. For the CDR3, the DNA is TGTGCCACCCAGGGGGCGGGTGGCTACACCTTC. It yields the protein CATQGAGGYTF.

V gene TRBV19 combines with J gene TRBJ1-5; D might be TRBD1 (5 bases). Trimming shortened V by 5 bases and J by 4 bases, and 18 bases separated the two germline ends. This CDR3 spans 16 amino acids. Germline CDR1 is LNHDA and CDR2 is SQIVND (reference sequence). As DNA, the CDR3 is TGTGCCAGTAGTGCGAAGAGGGAGGGGCCAAATCAGCCCCAGCATTTT. It specifies CASSAKREGPNQPQHF.

The J gene is TRBJ1-6, the V gene TRBV7-3, with 7 bases matching TRBD1. Trimming cost V 6 bases and J 6 bases; bases outside gene matches: 5. The CDR3 totals 14 residues. The germline gives CDR1 SGHTA, CDR2 FQGTGA. The DNA for the CDR3 is TGTGCCAGCAGTTCCGGGACAGCTAATTCACCCCTCCACTTT. It codes for CASSSGTANSPLHF.

The V call is TRBV30, the J call TRBJ2-7; 10 positions agree with TRBD2. Trimming at V came to 3 bases and at J to 2 bases, leaving 4 bases not matched to a gene. From germline, CDR1 is GTSNPN and CDR2 SVGIG (reference sequence). The CDR3 contains 14 residues. The CDR3 region is CAWRDSGRTYEQYF. In DNA, the CDR3 is TGTGCCTGGAGAGATAGCGGGAGGACCTACGAGCAGTACTTC.

This clone has only a few counts. The chain employs TRBV30 and TRBJ2-7, with D possibly being TRBD1 (6 bases). The V gene lost 4 bases and the J gene lost 6 bases, with 10 bases spanning the gap. This CDR3 spans 11 amino acids. Germline CDR1 reads GTSNPN; CDR2 reads SVGIG (reference sequence). CDR3 nucleotides: TGTGCCTGGAACCAACAGGGCGAGCAGTACTTC. This sequence encodes CAWNQQGEQYF.

The chain combines TRBV6-5 with TRBJ1-2; D is unresolved. Per the germline V gene, CDR1 is MNHEY and CDR2 is SVGAGI. Trimming shortened V by 7 bases and J by 4 bases, and 13 bases separated the two germline ends. This CDR3 spans 13 amino acids. The CDR3 sequence is CASTSTGFYGYTF. Written as DNA, the CDR3 is TGTGCCAGCACTTCAACGGGGTTCTATGGCTACACCTTC.

This chain connects TRBV29-1 to TRBJ2-2; TRBD2 aligns across 8 bases. J was trimmed by 6 bases and V by 5 bases; bases with no gene match: 5. Germline-derived CDR1 and CDR2 are SQVTM and ANQGSEA. The CDR3 runs to 13 residues. The CDR3 loop reads CSVPGRASGELFF. For the CDR3, the DNA is TGCAGCGTTCCCGGGAGGGCATCCGGGGAGCTGTTTTTT.

This chain links TRBV28 with TRBJ2-7; TRBD2 is a possible D gene (7 bases). This CDR3 spans 15 amino acids. The V and J ends lost 7 bases and 1 base respectively, with 17 bases between them. Germline loops: CDR1 MDHEN, CDR2 SYDVKM. The CDR3 nucleotides are TGTGCCAGCAAAAGGGGGGGGGAATCGTCCTACGAGCAGTACTTC. Translation gives CASKRGGESSYEQYF.

The chain uses TRBV2 and TRBJ2-7; TRBD2 agrees at 10 bases. Trimming at V came to 3 bases and at J to 4 bases, leaving 3 bases not matched to a gene. CDR3 length: 14 amino acids. The germline V gene has CDR1 SNHLY and CDR2 FYNNEI. The CDR3 is CASSDSGRVYEQYF. The CDR3 DNA reads TGTGCCAGCAGTGACAGCGGGAGGGTATACGAGCAGTACTTC.

The V call is TRBV7-2, the J call TRBJ2-7; 9 nucleotides agree with TRBD2. The CDR3 covers 15 residues. The germline CDR1 and CDR2 sequences are SGHTA and FQGNSA. The junction had 7 bases not matched to a gene; V was cut back by 3 bases and J by 4 bases. For the CDR3, the DNA is TGTGCCAGCAGCTTCCTTAGCGGGAGAGCTTACGAGCAGTACTTC. Protein sequence: CASSFLSGRAYEQYF.

This chain links TRBV24-1 with TRBJ1-1, with unresolved D. The V end was cut by 4 bases, the J end by 1 base, with 9 bases between. Germline-derived CDR1 and CDR2 are KGHDR and SFDVKD. The CDR3 runs 14 residues. CDR3 bases: TGTGCCACCAGTGACCCTTCGGGGAACACTGAAGCTTTCTTT. This translates into CATSDPSGNTEAFF.

This rearrangement joins TRBV18 to TRBJ2-1, with D possibly being TRBD1 (5 bases). Germline assignment: CDR1 KGHSH and CDR2 LQKENI. The CDR3 extends over 15 amino acids. Trimming removed 3 bases at V and 5 bases at J, with 14 bases between. This chain's CDR3 is CASSPWAGRNNEQFF. CDR3 DNA: TGTGCCAGCTCACCTTGGGCAGGGCGTAACAATGAGCAGTTCTTC.

The chain couples TRBV29-1 to TRBJ2-7, with 10 bases identical to TRBD2. Trimming removed 5 bases from V and 3 bases from J; junction bases left unmatched: 1. The CDR3 contains 12 residues. Germline V CDR1 and CDR2: SQVTM, ANQGSEA. CDR3 in amino acids: CSVSSGSYEQYF. CDR3 bases: TGCAGCGTTTCTAGCGGGAGCTACGAGCAGTACTTC.

This chain uses TRBV4-2 with TRBJ2-1; D perhaps matches TRBD2 (6 bases). The CDR3 is 14 residues long. Germline V gene sequence: CDR1 LGHNA, CDR2 YNFKEQ. V lost 0 bases and J 8 bases, leaving 11 bases between the germline ends. The CDR3 DNA sequence: TGTGCCAGCAGCCAAGATCGGGGGATCGATGAGCAGTTCTTC. Its translation is CASSQDRGIDEQFF.

V and J are TRBV18 and TRBJ2-7; D is perhaps TRBD1 (5 bases). Germline loops: CDR1 KGHSH, CDR2 LQKENI. Trimming pared 3 bases from V and 5 bases from J, leaving 8 bases between. There are 12 residues in the CDR3. CDR3 sequence (DNA): TGTGCCAGCTCACCTGTCAGGGACGAGCAGTACTTC. This gives the protein CASSPVRDEQYF.

This chain connects TRBV2 to TRBJ2-3, with D possibly TRBD1 on 5 matching bases. Germline V CDR1 and CDR2: SNHLY, FYNNEI. Trimming took 2 bases from V and 1 from J, leaving 7 bases between them. CDR3 size: 14 residues. The CDR3 DNA sequence: TGTGCCAGCAGTGAAACCAGGGGCACAGATACGCAGTATTTT. It translates to CASSETRGTDTQYF.

The chain carries TRBV6-6 and TRBJ2-2; TRBD2 might be the D (5 bases). There are 15 residues in the CDR3. Germline values: CDR1 MNHNY, CDR2 SVGAGI (reference sequence). Trimming removed 2 bases at V and 6 bases at J, with 13 bases between. In DNA, the CDR3 is TGTGCCAGCAGTTACAGGCTAGCATCGTCCGGGGAGCTGTTTTTT. Translating gives CASSYRLASSGELFF.

The gene calls are TRBV7-9 and TRBJ1-4, with a tentative D call TRBD1 (6 bases). Germline values: CDR1 SEHNR, CDR2 FQNEAQ (reference sequence). The CDR3 runs 16 residues. Trimming pared 5 bases from V and 4 bases from J, leaving 17 bases between. The CDR3 loop is CASSATWAGVNEKLFF. In nucleotides, the CDR3 is TGTGCCAGCAGCGCAACCTGGGCAGGGGTTAATGAAAAACTGTTTTTT. The whole variable domain, remainder taken from reference TRBV7-9 and TRBJ1-4, is DTGVSQNPRHKITKRGQNVTFRCDPISEHNRLYWYRQTLGQGPEFLTYFQNEAQLEKSRLLSDRFSAERPKGSFSTLEIQRTEQGDSAMYLCASSATWAGVNEKLFFGSGTQLSVL.

CDR3 in amino acids: CASSLSDREAFF. The CDR3 bases are TGTGCCAGCAGCTTATCGGACAGGGAAGCTTTCTTT. This sequence joins TRBV7-9 and TRBJ1-1; 7 bases line up with TRBD1. Germline CDR1 reads SEHNR; CDR2 reads FQNEAQ (reference sequence). This CDR3 comprises 12 residues. J was trimmed by 8 bases and V by 2 bases; bases with no gene match: 2.

V usage is TRBV29-1 and J usage is TRBJ2-2; perhaps TRBD2 as D (6 bases). V was trimmed by 4 bases and J by 0 bases, leaving 9 bases between them. Looked up from germline, CDR1 is SQVTM and CDR2 is ANQGSEA. The CDR3 is made up of 14 amino acids. In DNA form, the CDR3 reads TGCAGCGTTGGAGGGACTGCGAACACCGGGGAGCTGTTTTTT. Protein sequence: CSVGGTANTGELFF.

The rearrangement joins TRBV28 to TRBJ2-7; TRBD1 matches 8 bases. The ends lost 7 bases at V and 4 bases at J; junction bases unmatched: 12. The germline CDR1 and CDR2 sequences are MDHEN and SYDVKM. The CDR3 consists of 15 residues. CDR3 sequence: CASTPRTGTSYEQYF. The CDR3 DNA follows: TGTGCCAGCACCCCGCGGACAGGGACAAGTTACGAGCAGTACTTC.

The J gene is TRBJ2-7, the V gene TRBV6-2 or TRBV6-3, with D maybe TRBD1 (6 bases). Germline V gene data show CDR1 as MNHEY and CDR2 as SVGEGT. Trimming left V 2 bases short and J 0 bases short, with 11 bases between. The CDR3 consists of 15 residues. CDR3: CASSYGGPFSYEQYF. In DNA form, the CDR3 reads TGTGCCAGCAGTTACGGGGGCCCATTCTCCTACGAGCAGTACTTC.

This chain uses TRBV5-6 with TRBJ2-5, with D uncertain. This CDR3 spans 14 amino acids. The V end lost 1 base, the J end lost 5 bases, and 12 bases lay between the germline ends. Germline CDR1 reads SGHDT; CDR2 reads YYEEEE. CDR3 nucleotides: TGTGCCAGCAGCTTGACGGGTGTTCGTGAGACCCAGTACTTC. Its protein product is CASSLTGVRETQYF.